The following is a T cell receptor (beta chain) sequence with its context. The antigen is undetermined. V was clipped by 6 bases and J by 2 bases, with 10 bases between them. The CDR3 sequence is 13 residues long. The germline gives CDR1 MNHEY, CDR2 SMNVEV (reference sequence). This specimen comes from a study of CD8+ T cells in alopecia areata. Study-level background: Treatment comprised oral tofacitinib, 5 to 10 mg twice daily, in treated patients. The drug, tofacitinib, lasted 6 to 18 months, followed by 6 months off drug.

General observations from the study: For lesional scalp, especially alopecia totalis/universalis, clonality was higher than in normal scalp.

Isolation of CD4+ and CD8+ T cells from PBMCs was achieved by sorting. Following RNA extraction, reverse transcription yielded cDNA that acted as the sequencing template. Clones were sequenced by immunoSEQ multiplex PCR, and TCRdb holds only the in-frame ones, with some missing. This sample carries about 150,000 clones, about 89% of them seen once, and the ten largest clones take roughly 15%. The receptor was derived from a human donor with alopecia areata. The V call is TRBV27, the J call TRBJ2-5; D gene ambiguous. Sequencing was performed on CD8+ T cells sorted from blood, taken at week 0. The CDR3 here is CASSHLDQETQYF. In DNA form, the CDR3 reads TGTGCCAGCAGCCACCTAGATCAAGAGACCCAGTACTTC.